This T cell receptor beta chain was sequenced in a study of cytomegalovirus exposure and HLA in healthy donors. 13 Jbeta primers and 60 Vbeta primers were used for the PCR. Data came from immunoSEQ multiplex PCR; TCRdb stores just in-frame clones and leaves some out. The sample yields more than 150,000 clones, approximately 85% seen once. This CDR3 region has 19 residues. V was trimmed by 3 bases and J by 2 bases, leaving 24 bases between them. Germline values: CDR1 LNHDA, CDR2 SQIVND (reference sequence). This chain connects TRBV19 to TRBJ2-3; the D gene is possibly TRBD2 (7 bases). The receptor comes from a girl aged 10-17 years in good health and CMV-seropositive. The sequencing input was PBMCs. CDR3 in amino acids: CASSITGAWRGTTTDTQYF. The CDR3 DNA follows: TGTGCCAGTAGTATCACCGGGGCTTGGCGGGGGACAACCACAGATACGCAGTATTTT.